A single TCR beta chain is shown here with its context. This entry is derived from a study of blood T cell repertoires in COVID-19. Across the whole study: Spain, Italy and the United States supplied samples that represented acute and convalescent COVID-19. T cells, B-cell-depleted T cells, or PBMCs supplied cDNA or gDNA.

V was pared by 1 base and J by 2 bases, with 4 bases of the junction left unmatched. CDR3 length equals 15 residues. Germline V lookup: CDR1 SGHAT, CDR2 FQNNGV. Per the authors' pipeline: Amplification from reference gene primers served as the basis for estimated nucleated cell counts. The protocol was immunoSEQ multiplex PCR, while the TCRdb copy is restricted to in-frame clones and leaves out a portion. Clone size and the V and J calls come from that table; the DNA yielded D and trimming. The sample comprises more than 90,000 clones, 75% to 90% of which are singletons, and 35% to 45% rests with the top ten.

Specimen: peripheral blood. This receptor was identified in a man older than 75 with acute or convalescent COVID-19. The chain joins TRBV11-2 to TRBJ2-7; TRBD1 aligns across 8 bases. CDR3 sequence: CASSLAGTGPYEQYF. DNA of the CDR3: TGTGCCAGCAGCTTAGCCGGGACAGGACCCTACGAGCAGTACTTC.